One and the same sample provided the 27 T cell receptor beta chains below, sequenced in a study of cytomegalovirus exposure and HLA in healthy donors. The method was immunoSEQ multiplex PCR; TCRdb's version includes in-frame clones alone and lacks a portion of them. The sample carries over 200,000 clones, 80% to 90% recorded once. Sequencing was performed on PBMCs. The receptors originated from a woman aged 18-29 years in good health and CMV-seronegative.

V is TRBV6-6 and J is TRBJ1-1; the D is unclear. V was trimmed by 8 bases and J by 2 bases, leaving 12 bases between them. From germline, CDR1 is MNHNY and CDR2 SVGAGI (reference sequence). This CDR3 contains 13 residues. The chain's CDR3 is CASVQTPNTEAFF. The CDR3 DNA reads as TGTGCCAGCGTACAGACGCCTAACACTGAAGCTTTCTTT.

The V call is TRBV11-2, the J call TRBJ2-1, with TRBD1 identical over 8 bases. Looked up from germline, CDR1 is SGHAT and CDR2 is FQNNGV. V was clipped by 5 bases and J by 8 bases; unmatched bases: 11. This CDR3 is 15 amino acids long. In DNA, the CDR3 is TGTGCCAGCAGCGGCTGGACAGGGCCTTGGGATGAGCAGTTCTTC. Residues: CASSGWTGPWDEQFF.

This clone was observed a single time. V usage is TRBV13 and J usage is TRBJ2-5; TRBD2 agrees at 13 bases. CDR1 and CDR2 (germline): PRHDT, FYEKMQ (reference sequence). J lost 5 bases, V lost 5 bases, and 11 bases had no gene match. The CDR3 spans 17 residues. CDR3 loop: CASSLRLAGGALETQYF. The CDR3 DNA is TGTGCCAGCAGCCTGAGACTAGCGGGAGGTGCGTTGGAGACCCAGTACTTC.

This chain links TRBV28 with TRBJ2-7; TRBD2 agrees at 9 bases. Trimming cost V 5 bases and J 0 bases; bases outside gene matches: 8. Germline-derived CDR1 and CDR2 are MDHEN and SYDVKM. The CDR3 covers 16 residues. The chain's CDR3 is CASSPWGSGSSYEQYF. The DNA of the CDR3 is TGTGCCAGCAGTCCGTGGGGTAGCGGGAGCTCCTACGAGCAGTACTTC. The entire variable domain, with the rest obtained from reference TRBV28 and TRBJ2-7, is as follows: DVKVTQSSRYLVKRTGEKVFLECVQDMDHENMFWYRQDPGLGLRLIYFSYDVKMKEKGDIPEGYSVSREKKERFSLILESASTNQTSMYLCASSPWGSGSSYEQYFGPGTRLTVT.

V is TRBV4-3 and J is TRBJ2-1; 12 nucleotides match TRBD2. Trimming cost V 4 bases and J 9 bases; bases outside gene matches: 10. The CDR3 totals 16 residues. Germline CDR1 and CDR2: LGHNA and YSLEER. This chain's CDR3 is CASSRQPPSGRGEQFF. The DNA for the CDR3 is TGCGCCAGCAGCCGTCAACCTCCTAGCGGGAGGGGTGAGCAGTTCTTC.

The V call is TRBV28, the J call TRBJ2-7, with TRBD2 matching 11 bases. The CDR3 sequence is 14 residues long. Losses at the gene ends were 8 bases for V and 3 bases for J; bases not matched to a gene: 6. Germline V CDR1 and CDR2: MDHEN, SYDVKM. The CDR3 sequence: CASHTSGRSYEQYF. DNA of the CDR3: TGTGCCAGCCACACTAGCGGGAGAAGCTACGAGCAGTACTTC.

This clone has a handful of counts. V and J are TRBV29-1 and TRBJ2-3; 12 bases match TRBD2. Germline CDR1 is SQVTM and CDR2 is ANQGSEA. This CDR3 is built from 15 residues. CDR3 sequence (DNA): TGCAGTGGAGTAGGACTAGCGGGGAGCACAGATACGCAGTATTTT. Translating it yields CSGVGLAGSTDTQYF.

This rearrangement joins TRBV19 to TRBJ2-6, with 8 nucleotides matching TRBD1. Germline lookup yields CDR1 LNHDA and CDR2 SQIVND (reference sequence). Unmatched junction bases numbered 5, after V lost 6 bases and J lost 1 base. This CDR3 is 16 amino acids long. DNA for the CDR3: TGTGCCAGTAGACGGACAGGGAGGTCTGGGGCCAACGTCCTGACTTTC. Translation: CASRRTGRSGANVLTF.

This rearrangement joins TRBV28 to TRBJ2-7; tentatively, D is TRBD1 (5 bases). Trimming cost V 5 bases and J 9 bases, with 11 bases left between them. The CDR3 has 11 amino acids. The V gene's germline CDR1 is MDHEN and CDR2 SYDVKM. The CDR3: CASSIQGSQYF. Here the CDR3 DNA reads TGTGCCAGCAGTATTCAGGGCTCGCAGTACTTC.

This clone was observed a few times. CDR3 DNA: TGTGCCAGCGGCGCTAGTAGCAATCAGCCCCAGCATTTT. Translating it yields CASGASSNQPQHF. This rearrangement joins TRBV27 to TRBJ1-5; the D is unclear. CDR1 is MNHEY and CDR2 is SMNVEV in the germline V gene (reference sequence). V lost 8 bases to trimming and J lost 0 bases, with 8 bases between them. This CDR3 is built from 13 residues.

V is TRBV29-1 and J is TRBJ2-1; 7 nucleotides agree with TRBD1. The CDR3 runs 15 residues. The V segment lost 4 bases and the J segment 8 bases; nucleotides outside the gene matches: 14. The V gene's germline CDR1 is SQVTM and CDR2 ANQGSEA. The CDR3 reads CSVAGGVLTSDEQFF. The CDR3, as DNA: TGCAGCGTTGCAGGGGGAGTCCTGACGTCGGATGAGCAGTTCTTC.

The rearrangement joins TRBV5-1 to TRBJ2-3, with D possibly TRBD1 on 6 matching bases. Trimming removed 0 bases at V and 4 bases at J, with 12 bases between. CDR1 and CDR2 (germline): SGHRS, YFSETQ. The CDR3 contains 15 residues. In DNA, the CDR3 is TGCGCCAGCAGCTTGGGGCGACAGGTTTCAGATACGCAGTATTTT. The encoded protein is CASSLGRQVSDTQYF.

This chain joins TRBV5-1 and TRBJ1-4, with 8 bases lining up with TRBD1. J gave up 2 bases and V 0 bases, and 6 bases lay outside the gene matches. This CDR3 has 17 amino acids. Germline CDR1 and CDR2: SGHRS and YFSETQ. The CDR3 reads CASSLAGAGGTNEKLFF. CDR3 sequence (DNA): TGCGCCAGCAGCTTGGCCGGAGCAGGGGGCACTAATGAAAAACTGTTTTTT. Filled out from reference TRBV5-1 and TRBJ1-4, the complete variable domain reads KAGVTQTPRYLIKTRGQQVTLSCSPISGHRSVSWYQQTPGQGLQFLFEYFSETQRNKGNFPGRFSGRQFSNSRSEMNVSTLELGDSALYLCASSLAGAGGTNEKLFFGSGTQLSVL.

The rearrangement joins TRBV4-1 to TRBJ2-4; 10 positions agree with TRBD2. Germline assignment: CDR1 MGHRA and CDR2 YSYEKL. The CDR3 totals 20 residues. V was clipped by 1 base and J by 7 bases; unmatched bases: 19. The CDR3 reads CASSQVAGLADAMAWNIQYF. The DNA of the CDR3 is TGCGCCAGCAGCCAAGTGGCCGGACTAGCGGACGCTATGGCCTGGAACATTCAGTACTTC.

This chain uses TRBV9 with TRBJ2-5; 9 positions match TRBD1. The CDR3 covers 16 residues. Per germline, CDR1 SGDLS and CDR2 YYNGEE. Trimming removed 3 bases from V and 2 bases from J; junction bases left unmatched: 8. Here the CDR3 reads CASSGSTGGWQETQYF. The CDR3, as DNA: TGTGCCAGCAGCGGGTCGACAGGGGGTTGGCAAGAGACCCAGTACTTC.

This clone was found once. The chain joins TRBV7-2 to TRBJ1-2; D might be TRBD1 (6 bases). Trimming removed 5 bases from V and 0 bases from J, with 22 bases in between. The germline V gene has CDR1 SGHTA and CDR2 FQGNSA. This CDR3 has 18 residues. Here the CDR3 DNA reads TGTGCCAGCAGCCCCCTCCCGACAGGATTGACAGCTAACTATGGCTACACCTTC. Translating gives CASSPLPTGLTANYGYTF.

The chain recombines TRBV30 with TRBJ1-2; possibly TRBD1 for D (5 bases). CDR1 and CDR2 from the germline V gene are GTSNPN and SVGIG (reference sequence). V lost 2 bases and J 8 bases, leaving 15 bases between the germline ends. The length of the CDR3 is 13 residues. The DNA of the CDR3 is TGTGCCTGGAGTCCTCGGCAGGGTGAAGGCTACACCTTC. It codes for CAWSPRQGEGYTF.

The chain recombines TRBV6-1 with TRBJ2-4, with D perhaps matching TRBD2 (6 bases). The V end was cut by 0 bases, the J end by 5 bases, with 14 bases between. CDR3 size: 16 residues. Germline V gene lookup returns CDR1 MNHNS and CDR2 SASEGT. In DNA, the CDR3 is TGTGCCAGCAGTGAAGCGATGTGGGAGGTGCAAAACATTCAGTACTTC. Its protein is CASSEAMWEVQNIQYF.

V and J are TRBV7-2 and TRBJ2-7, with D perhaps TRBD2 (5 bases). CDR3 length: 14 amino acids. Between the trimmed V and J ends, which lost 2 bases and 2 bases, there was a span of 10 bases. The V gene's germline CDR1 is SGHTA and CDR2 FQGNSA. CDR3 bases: TGTGCCAGCAGCTTAAGGCGGGCGGCCTACGAGCAGTACTTC. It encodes CASSLRRAAYEQYF.

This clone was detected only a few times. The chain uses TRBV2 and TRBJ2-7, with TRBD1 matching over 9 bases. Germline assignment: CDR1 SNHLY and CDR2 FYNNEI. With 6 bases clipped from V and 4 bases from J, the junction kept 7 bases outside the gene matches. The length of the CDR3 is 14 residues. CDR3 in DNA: TGTGCCAGCAGAGGGGGACAGGGTTGGTACGAGCAGTACTTC. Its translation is CASRGGQGWYEQYF.

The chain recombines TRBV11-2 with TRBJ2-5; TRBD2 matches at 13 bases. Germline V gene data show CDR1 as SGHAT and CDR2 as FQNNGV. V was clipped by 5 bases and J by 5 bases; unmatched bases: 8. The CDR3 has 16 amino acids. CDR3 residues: CASSILLAGGRETQYF. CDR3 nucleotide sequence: TGTGCCAGCAGCATATTACTAGCGGGAGGGCGTGAGACCCAGTACTTC.

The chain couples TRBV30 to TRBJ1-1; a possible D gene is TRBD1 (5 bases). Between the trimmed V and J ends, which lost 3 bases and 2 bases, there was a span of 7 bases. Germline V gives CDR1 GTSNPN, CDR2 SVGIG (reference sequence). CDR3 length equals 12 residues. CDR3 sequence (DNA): TGTGCCTGGAGGGGGGGTAACACTGAAGCTTTCTTT. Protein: CAWRGGNTEAFF.

CDR3 coding DNA: TGTGCCAGCAGACTCAGGGGGCGACAGGGCAATGGCTACACCTTC. Its translation is CASRLRGRQGNGYTF. The chain links TRBV27 to TRBJ1-2; TRBD1 matches 8 bases. The CDR3 length is 15 residues. V gave up 6 bases and J gave up 6 bases; unmatched junction bases: 12. Germline V gives CDR1 MNHEY, CDR2 SMNVEV (reference sequence).

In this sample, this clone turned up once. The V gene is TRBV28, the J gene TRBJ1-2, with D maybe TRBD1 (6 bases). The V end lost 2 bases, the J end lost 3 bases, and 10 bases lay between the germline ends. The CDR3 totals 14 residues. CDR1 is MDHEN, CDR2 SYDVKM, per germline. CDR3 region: CASSLLRQDYGYTF. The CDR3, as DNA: TGTGCCAGCAGTTTACTACGACAGGACTATGGCTACACCTTC.

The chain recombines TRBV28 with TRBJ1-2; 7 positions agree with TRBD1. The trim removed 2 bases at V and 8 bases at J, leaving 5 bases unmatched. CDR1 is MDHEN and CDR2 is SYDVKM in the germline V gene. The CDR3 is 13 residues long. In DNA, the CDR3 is TGTGCCAGCAGTTTAATAGGGGGCGCAGGCTACACCTTC. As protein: CASSLIGGAGYTF.

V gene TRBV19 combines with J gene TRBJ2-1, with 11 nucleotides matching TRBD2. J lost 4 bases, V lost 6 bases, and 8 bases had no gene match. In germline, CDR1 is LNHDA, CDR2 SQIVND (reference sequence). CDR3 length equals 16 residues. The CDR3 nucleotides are TGTGCCAGTAGCCCGGGACTAGCGGTATGGTACAATGAGCAGTTCTTC. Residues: CASSPGLAVWYNEQFF.

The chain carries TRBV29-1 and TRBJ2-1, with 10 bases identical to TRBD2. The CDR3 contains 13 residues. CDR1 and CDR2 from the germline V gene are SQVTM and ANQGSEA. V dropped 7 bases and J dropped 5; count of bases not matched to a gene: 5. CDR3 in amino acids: CSAQGLADNEQFF. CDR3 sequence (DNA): TGCAGCGCACAAGGACTAGCGGACAATGAGCAGTTCTTC.